This passage covers 27 T cell receptor beta chains from one sample sequenced in a study of human CD8 memory T cell subsets. Production of TCR beta libraries used UMI-labeled 5' RACE as the method. TCRdb redid the calling of the 5' RACE reads with MiXCR, one entry per CDR3 protein. Among roughly 8,300 distinct CDR3 sequences, roughly 3.9% were seen once, and the ten largest hold 36%. The sample comprised CD8+ T cells from PBMCs. These receptors were obtained from a human donor in good health.

The V call is TRBV5-4, the J call TRBJ2-1, with a possible D match to TRBD2 (5 bases). Germline V gene sequence: CDR1 SGHNT, CDR2 YYREEE (reference sequence). The germline V and J ends were trimmed by 7 bases and 1 base, with 15 bases remaining between them. The CDR3 totals 15 residues. The CDR3 region has the DNA TGTGCCAGCCGCCCGGCCGGCGGGTCCTACAATGAGCAGTTCTTC. Protein product: CASRPAGGSYNEQFF.

This clonotype was observed a handful of times. The genes are TRBV29-1 and TRBJ2-1; 12 nucleotides align to TRBD2. This CDR3 region has 14 residues. Germline values: CDR1 SQVTM, CDR2 ANQGSEA. J was trimmed by 2 bases and V by 5 bases; bases with no gene match: 1. The CDR3 reads CSVSSGGAYNEQFF. CDR3 in DNA: TGCAGCGTTTCTAGCGGGGGGGCCTACAATGAGCAGTTCTTC.

This clonotype has a count of ten or more. The chain carries TRBV12-3 or TRBV12-4 and TRBJ2-1; 9 bases map to TRBD2. The junction had 10 bases not matched to a gene; V was cut back by 6 bases and J by 4 bases. The CDR3 has 16 amino acids. The CDR3 DNA is TGTGCCAGCAGCCCCTCCGGCGGGAGGGCTTACAATGAGCAGTTCTTC. This codes for CASSPSGGRAYNEQFF.

This clonotype was detected a few times. The chain couples TRBV4-1 to TRBJ1-1, with D possibly matching TRBD1 (6 bases). CDR1 is MGHRA, CDR2 YSYEKL, per germline. Trimming shortened V by 4 bases and J by 6 bases, and 21 bases separated the two germline ends. CDR3 size: 16 residues. For the CDR3, the DNA is TGCGCCAGCAGCCCGCAAAAGGGACAAGGAGTGCCTGAAGCTTTCTTT. Translating it yields CASSPQKGQGVPEAFF.

This clonotype was observed many times. The gene calls are TRBV28 and TRBJ2-1, with D perhaps TRBD2 (6 bases). V lost 5 bases and J 1 base, leaving 24 bases between the germline ends. The germline V gene has CDR1 MDHEN and CDR2 SYDVKM. The CDR3 runs 19 residues. The DNA of the CDR3 is TGTGCCAGCAGTCACTTTCGGGACTCTACGAGACGGTCCTACAATGAGCAGTTCTTC. Protein sequence: CASSHFRDSTRRSYNEQFF.

This clonotype showed up many times. The chain uses TRBV27 and TRBJ2-3, with TRBD2 matching over 7 bases. The CDR3 totals 16 residues. Germline CDR1 reads MNHEY; CDR2 reads SMNVEV (reference sequence). The trim removed 2 bases at V and 4 bases at J, leaving 9 bases unmatched. In DNA form, the CDR3 reads TGTGCCAGCAGTTTAAACGTGGGAGGGCCTGCAGATACGCAGTATTTT. It is translated as CASSLNVGGPADTQYF.

The rearrangement uses TRBV7-9 and TRBJ2-7; D uncertain. Germline CDR1 SEHNR, CDR2 FQNEAQ (reference sequence). This CDR3 is built from 13 residues. V lost 3 bases and J 5 bases, leaving 11 bases between the germline ends. The CDR3 is CASSFGESDEQYF. CDR3 DNA sequence: TGTGCCAGCAGCTTTGGAGAGTCGGACGAGCAGTACTTC.

This clonotype was recorded many times. The chain carries TRBV4-3 and TRBJ1-1, with 7 bases matching TRBD1. The germline V gene encodes CDR1 LGHNA and CDR2 YSLEER. V was pared by 0 bases and J by 1 base, with 5 bases of the junction left unmatched. The CDR3 totals 16 residues. The CDR3 DNA reads as TGCGCCAGCAGCCAAGACCCAGGGGGGCAGAACACTGAAGCTTTCTTT. Residues: CASSQDPGGQNTEAFF.

This clonotype was observed a handful of times. This CDR3 is CAWSPLAAIRSGANVLTF. The DNA for the CDR3 is TGTGCCTGGAGTCCATTGGCAGCCATCCGCTCTGGGGCCAACGTCCTGACTTTC. This rearrangement joins TRBV30 to TRBJ2-6; unclear D gene. This CDR3 region has 18 residues. Germline assignment: CDR1 GTSNPN and CDR2 SVGIG (reference sequence). Trimming cost V 2 bases and J 0 bases, with 17 bases left between them.

This clonotype was counted ten times or more. The J gene is TRBJ2-7, the V gene TRBV25-1, with D uncertain. Deletions cut 5 bases from V and 9 bases from J, with 5 bases between. This CDR3 is built from 9 residues. Per germline, CDR1 MGHDK and CDR2 SYGVNS. The CDR3 nucleotides are TGTGCCAGCAGTTCTCTGCAGTACTTC. Translated, it gives CASSSLQYF.

This clonotype has at least ten counts. This rearrangement joins TRBV20-1 to TRBJ1-3; tentative D call: TRBD1 (5 bases). CDR1 is DFQATT, CDR2 SNEGSKA, per germline (reference sequence). The CDR3 extends over 16 amino acids. The germline V and J ends were trimmed by 0 bases and 0 bases, with 12 bases remaining between them. CDR3 nucleotides: TGCAGTGCTAGAGATCCCGGGACTACCTCTGGAAACACCATATATTTT. It codes for CSARDPGTTSGNTIYF.

The chain employs TRBV5-1 and TRBJ2-1; 10 nucleotides match TRBD1. The CDR3 extends over 15 amino acids. Germline V gene lookup returns CDR1 SGHRS and CDR2 YFSETQ. J gave up 7 bases and V 3 bases, and 7 bases lay outside the gene matches. The CDR3 here is CASSWTGTGVNEQFF. CDR3 nucleotide sequence: TGCGCCAGCAGCTGGACCGGGACAGGGGTTAATGAGCAGTTCTTC.

The chain has TRBV4-2 and TRBJ1-2, with D possibly being TRBD1 (5 bases). CDR1 is LGHNA and CDR2 is YNFKEQ in the germline V gene. The CDR3 consists of 15 residues. V was shortened by 2 bases and J by 0 bases, with 10 bases between the two germline ends. The CDR3: CASSQRDQANYGYTF. The CDR3 region has the DNA TGTGCCAGCAGCCAACGGGACCAAGCTAACTATGGCTACACCTTC.

This clonotype was observed at least ten times. The chain couples TRBV5-1 to TRBJ2-7; 8 bases agree with TRBD2. The CDR3 runs to 14 residues. Germline V CDR1 and CDR2: SGHRS, YFSETQ. The V and J ends lost 5 bases and 5 bases, in that order; junction bases with no gene match: 9. The CDR3 protein is CASRPTGGHHEQYF. DNA of the CDR3: TGCGCCAGCAGACCAACGGGGGGGCACCACGAGCAGTACTTC.

This clonotype has ten or more counts. V is TRBV20-1 and J is TRBJ1-1, with 9 bases that match TRBD1. Germline CDR1 is DFQATT and CDR2 is SNEGSKA (reference sequence). V was pared by 3 bases and J by 3 bases, with 2 bases of the junction left unmatched. This CDR3 is built from 13 residues. The CDR3 DNA reads TGCAGTGCTAGCTGGGACAGGGACACTGAAGCTTTCTTT. This translates into CSASWDRDTEAFF.

The rearrangement joins TRBV6-2 or TRBV6-3 to TRBJ2-5, with D unresolved. CDR1 and CDR2 from the germline V gene are MNHEY and SVGEGT. This CDR3 contains 10 residues. Deletions cut 8 bases from V and 3 bases from J, with 4 bases between. The CDR3 is CASQEETQYF. The DNA of the CDR3 is TGTGCCAGCCAAGAAGAGACCCAGTACTTC.

This clonotype showed up many times. The chain employs TRBV6-5 and TRBJ1-5; 10 nucleotides agree with TRBD1. This CDR3 has 14 residues. Trimming took 4 bases from V and 7 from J; bases not matched to a gene: 4. Per the germline V gene, CDR1 is MNHEY and CDR2 is SVGAGI. For the CDR3, the DNA is TGTGCCAGCAGTTGGGACAGGGGAAGGCAGCCCCAGCATTTT. Translating it yields CASSWDRGRQPQHF.

Worth noting for this clonotype: At one end, the junction sequence differs from germline, possibly due to a read error. The J gene is TRBJ1-2, the V gene TRBV2; the D is unclear. Germline CDR1 is SNHLY and CDR2 is FYNNEI. CDR3 size: 14 residues. The CDR3 bases are TGTCCCAGCAGTGAACTCCTCTCTAACTATGGCTACACCTTC. Encoded protein: CPSSELLSNYGYTF.

At least ten counts were recorded for this clonotype. The rearrangement uses TRBV5-6 and TRBJ2-7; D is uncertain. Germline lookup yields CDR1 SGHDT and CDR2 YYEEEE. The V end was cut by 0 bases, the J end by 2 bases, with 6 bases between. There are 13 residues in the CDR3. This chain's CDR3 is CASSLGTTYEQYF. In nucleotides, the CDR3 is TGTGCCAGCAGCTTGGGAACAACCTACGAGCAGTACTTC.

By sample share, this clonotype is medium-sized (0.01 to 0.1%). This chain uses TRBV29-1 with TRBJ1-2; possibly TRBD1 for D (5 bases). This CDR3 contains 12 residues. Germline CDR1 and CDR2: SQVTM and ANQGSEA. Trimming cost V 5 bases and J 5 bases, with 12 bases left between them. The CDR3 region is CSVPAGGYGYTF. In DNA, the CDR3 is TGCAGCGTTCCGGCCGGGGGGTATGGCTACACCTTC. Filled out from reference TRBV29-1 and TRBJ1-2, the complete variable domain reads SAVISQKPSRDICQRGTSLTIQCQVDSQVTMMFWYRQQPGQSLTLIATANQGSEATYESGFVIDKFPISRPNLTFSTLTVSNMSPEDSSIYLCSVPAGGYGYTFGSGTRLTVV.

V is TRBV29-1 and J is TRBJ2-3; D is unresolved. The germline V gene encodes CDR1 SQVTM and CDR2 ANQGSEA. Trimming cost V 4 bases and J 1 base, with 6 bases left between them. The CDR3 has 12 amino acids. CDR3 DNA sequence: TGCAGCGTTGCTTTTGGCACAGATACGCAGTATTTT. It encodes CSVAFGTDTQYF.

This chain uses TRBV6-1 with TRBJ1-6, with 10 bases that match TRBD1. CDR3 length: 14 residues. Germline V gene lookup returns CDR1 MNHNS and CDR2 SASEGT. With V trimmed by 1 base and J by 9 bases, 0 bases remained unmatched. CDR3 sequence reads: CASSEGQGASPLHF. The CDR3 DNA sequence: TGTGCCAGCAGTGAAGGACAGGGGGCTTCACCCCTCCACTTT.

This clonotype was observed many times. The DNA of the CDR3 is TGTGCCAGCAGCCAAGGCGACTTGCGCGTGGAGACCCAGTACTTC. Encoded protein: CASSQGDLRVETQYF. The chain couples TRBV14 to TRBJ2-5, with D hard to call. CDR3 size: 15 residues. V lost 1 base, J lost 5 bases, and 14 bases lay in between. CDR1 SGHDN and CDR2 FVKESK come from the germline V gene.

At least ten counts were recorded for this clonotype. This chain connects TRBV28 to TRBJ2-3; 8 bases are shared with TRBD1. This CDR3 has 17 residues. CDR1 is MDHEN, CDR2 SYDVKM, per germline. The ends lost 4 bases at V and 2 bases at J; junction bases unmatched: 11. CDR3 amino acids: CASSWGQAESFTDTQYF. The CDR3 DNA follows: TGTGCCAGCAGTTGGGGACAGGCAGAATCTTTCACAGATACGCAGTATTTT. Supplemented by reference TRBV28 and TRBJ2-3, the full variable domain reads DVKVTQSSRYLVKRTGEKVFLECVQDMDHENMFWYRQDPGLGLRLIYFSYDVKMKEKGDIPEGYSVSREKKERFSLILESASTNQTSMYLCASSWGQAESFTDTQYFGPGTRLTVL.

This clonotype was seen only a few times. This chain uses TRBV3-1 with TRBJ1-1; 8 bases match TRBD1. The CDR3 has 15 amino acids. The J segment lost 3 bases and the V segment lost 4 bases, leaving 7 bases of the junction unmatched. Germline CDR1 and CDR2: LGHDT and YNNKEL (reference sequence). The DNA for the CDR3 is TGTGCCAGCAGCCCGGGGACAGGTGTCGACACTGAAGCTTTCTTT. This encodes CASSPGTGVDTEAFF. Filled out from reference TRBV3-1 and TRBJ1-1, the complete variable domain reads DTAVSQTPKYLVTQMGNDKSIKCEQNLGHDTMYWYKQDSKKFLKIMFSYNNKELIINETVPNRFSPKSPDKAHLNLHINSLELGDSAVYFCASSPGTGVDTEAFFGQGTRLTVV.

This clonotype was seen ten or more times. The chain couples TRBV5-6 to TRBJ2-1; 8 nucleotides line up with TRBD1. V gave up 1 base and J gave up 9 bases; unmatched junction bases: 15. Per germline, CDR1 SGHDT and CDR2 YYEEEE. There are 17 residues in the CDR3. The CDR3 DNA follows: TGTGCCAGCAGCTTGTCTCGGTTCGGGACAGGACGTACTGAGCAGTTCTTC. Its translation: CASSLSRFGTGRTEQFF. The whole variable domain, filled in from reference TRBV5-6 and TRBJ2-1, reads DAGVTQSPTHLIKTRGQQVTLRCSPKSGHDTVSWYQQALGQGPQFIFQYYEEEERQRGNFPDRFSGHQFPNYSSELNVNALLLGDSALYLCASSLSRFGTGRTEQFFGPGTRLTVL.

This clonotype was seen repeatedly, ten times or more. The rearrangement joins TRBV11-2 to TRBJ1-1, with D possibly TRBD1 on 5 matching bases. Germline CDR1 reads SGHAT; CDR2 reads FQNNGV. The CDR3 covers 12 residues. Trimming took off 5 bases at V and 10 bases at J, with 14 bases between the two ends. CDR3: CASSQRGVGAFF. As DNA, the CDR3 is TGTGCCAGCAGCCAGAGGGGCGTCGGAGCTTTCTTT.